The 27 T cell receptor beta chains presented below share a single source sample, sequenced in a study of shared clonotypes between healthy human individuals. The naive CD8 subset, CD45RO-negative cells positively selected for CCR7, excluded terminally differentiated effector memory CD45RA+ cells. Sequencing was performed with immunoSEQ multiplex PCR; in TCRdb, only in-frame clones are kept and a portion is missing. The sample yields about 820,000 clones, roughly 92% seen once. Sequencing was done on a sample of naive CD8+ T cells sorted from blood. These receptors were obtained from a man aged 25 to 45 in good health.

Details on this clone: This CDR3 is also generated by other DNA sequences in the sample. The chain carries TRBV7-9 and TRBJ1-2; D might be TRBD1 (5 bases). There are 13 residues in the CDR3. V was trimmed by 2 bases and J by 8 bases, leaving 12 bases between them. Germline CDR1 reads SEHNR; CDR2 reads FQNEAQ (reference sequence). The CDR3 sequence is CASSLSAGVGYTF. As DNA, the CDR3 is TGTGCCAGCAGCTTATCTGCGGGGGTCGGCTACACCTTC.

This clone was counted once. The chain uses TRBV7-9 and TRBJ2-5; 10 bases match TRBD2. Germline V gene data show CDR1 as SEHNR and CDR2 as FQNEAQ (reference sequence). After removal of 1 base from V and 5 bases from J, the junction contained 7 bases not matched to a gene. CDR3 length: 16 residues. The CDR3 is CASSLVAGGVFETQYF. CDR3 nucleotide sequence: TGTGCCAGCAGCTTAGTAGCGGGAGGTGTCTTTGAGACCCAGTACTTC.

This clone occurred once. V is TRBV19 and J is TRBJ1-1; D gene ambiguous. The CDR3 spans 15 residues. V lost 6 bases, J lost 4 bases, and 18 bases lay in between. Germline CDR1 is LNHDA and CDR2 is SQIVND (reference sequence). In nucleotides, the CDR3 is TGTGCCAGTAGCCCCGTCTGGAAAGTGGGCACTGAAGCTTTCTTT. It yields the protein CASSPVWKVGTEAFF.

The rearrangement joins TRBV27 to TRBJ2-2, with D perhaps given as TRBD1 or TRBD2 (5 bases each). The CDR3 extends over 12 amino acids. The V and J ends lost 5 bases and 8 bases respectively, with 9 bases between them. Germline V gene data show CDR1 as MNHEY and CDR2 as SMNVEV (reference sequence). CDR3 loop: CASSKRTGELFF. CDR3 DNA sequence: TGTGCCAGCAGTAAGCGGACAGGGGAGCTGTTTTTT.

The chain employs TRBV6-1 and TRBJ1-2; 9 bases agree with TRBD1. The junction had 4 bases not matched to a gene; V was cut back by 6 bases and J by 2 bases. Per the germline V gene, CDR1 is MNHNS and CDR2 is SASEGT. CDR3 length: 14 residues. The CDR3: CASRYGTGNYGYTF. As DNA, the CDR3 is TGTGCCAGCAGGTATGGGACAGGGAACTATGGCTACACCTTC.

This CDR3 reads CATSRGDRGRLETQYF. CDR3 in DNA: TGTGCCACCAGCAGGGGGGACAGGGGAAGGTTAGAGACCCAGTACTTC. V gene TRBV15 combines with J gene TRBJ2-5, with 10 bases identical to TRBD1. The V gene end was trimmed by 3 bases and the J gene end by 4 bases; junction bases not matched to a gene: 8. CDR1 is LNHNV and CDR2 is YYDKDF in the germline V gene (reference sequence). CDR3 length equals 16 residues.

The rearrangement uses TRBV7-2 and TRBJ1-2; TRBD1 agrees at 7 bases. The germline gives CDR1 SGHTA, CDR2 FQGNSA. The V and J ends lost 5 bases and 3 bases, in that order; junction bases with no gene match: 12. There are 16 residues in the CDR3. The chain's CDR3 is CASSAGTEVFDYGYTF. CDR3 coding DNA: TGTGCCAGCAGCGCCGGGACAGAAGTTTTTGACTATGGCTACACCTTC.

The CDR3 loop is CASSETGYSGNTIYF. DNA for the CDR3: TGTGCCAGCAGTGAGACAGGTTACTCTGGAAACACCATATATTTT. This rearrangement joins TRBV28 to TRBJ1-3; D might be TRBD1 (6 bases). There are 15 residues in the CDR3. V was trimmed by 5 bases and J by 0 bases, leaving 11 bases between them. Germline CDR1 MDHEN, CDR2 SYDVKM.

This chain joins TRBV5-4 and TRBJ2-7, with 7 bases lining up with TRBD1. This CDR3 is built from 15 residues. Germline V CDR1 and CDR2: SGHNT, YYREEE (reference sequence). Trimming cost V 1 base and J 0 bases; bases outside gene matches: 4. The CDR3 nucleotides read TGTGCCAGCAGCTTGCCGGGACAGCCCTCCTACGAGCAGTACTTC. Protein: CASSLPGQPSYEQYF.

V is TRBV30 and J is TRBJ2-7, with D possibly being TRBD2 (6 bases). CDR1 is GTSNPN and CDR2 is SVGIG in the germline V gene (reference sequence). Trimming pared 1 base from V and 6 bases from J, leaving 7 bases between. The CDR3 has 11 amino acids. In DNA, the CDR3 is TGTGCCTGGAGTGACGGGAGCGAGCAGTACTTC. Its protein is CAWSDGSEQYF.

J is TRBJ2-1 and V is TRBV7-7, with 7 bases that match TRBD2. CDR3 length equals 15 residues. V dropped 2 bases and J dropped 8; count of bases not matched to a gene: 9. Germline V gives CDR1 SSHAT, CDR2 FNYEAQ (reference sequence). DNA for the CDR3: TGTGCCAGCAGCTTAAATTTGCGGGAGCCCCATGAGCAGTTCTTC. Translated, it gives CASSLNLREPHEQFF.

Regarding this clone: The junction departs from germline at one end; a sequencing error may be responsible. V and J are TRBV15 and TRBJ2-4; D possibly uses TRBD1 or TRBD2 (5 bases each). Germline V gene data show CDR1 as LNHNV and CDR2 as YYDKDF (reference sequence). The CDR3 is 13 residues long. The CDR3 nucleotides are TGTGCCACCAGCATCGATCATCCGGGGCTTTCGGACTTC. It yields the protein CATSIDHPGLSDF.

On this clone: Additional DNA sequences in this sample encode the identical CDR3. V gene TRBV14 combines with J gene TRBJ2-7, with 10 bases aligning to TRBD1. The CDR3 consists of 15 residues. Germline V lookup: CDR1 SGHDN, CDR2 FVKESK. V lost 2 bases to trimming and J lost 2 bases; unmatched junction nucleotides: 3. Written as DNA, the CDR3 is TGTGCCAGCAGCCAAACCGGGACAGGGGCCTACGAGCAGTACTTC. It encodes CASSQTGTGAYEQYF.

CDR3 loop: CATSSYPGPGFEQYF. The DNA of the CDR3 is TGTGCCACCAGCAGCTACCCGGGACCCGGTTTCGAGCAGTACTTC. The rearrangement uses TRBV15 and TRBJ2-7; D could derive from TRBD1 or TRBD2 (5 bases each). V lost 3 bases and J 6 bases, leaving 18 bases between the germline ends. Germline values: CDR1 LNHNV, CDR2 YYDKDF (reference sequence). CDR3 length: 15 residues. Variable domain in full (rest from reference TRBV15 and TRBJ2-7): DAMVIQNPRYQVTQFGKPVTLSCSQTLNHNVMYWYQQKSSQAPKLLFHYYDKDFNNEADTPDNFQSRRPNTSFCFLDIRSPGLGDTAMYLCATSSYPGPGFEQYFGPGTRLTVT.

A note on this clone: Other nucleotide sequences in the sample specify the same CDR3. V usage is TRBV7-9 and J usage is TRBJ2-7; 8 positions match TRBD1. This CDR3 has 15 residues. The trim removed 0 bases at V and 4 bases at J, leaving 5 bases unmatched. Germline V lookup: CDR1 SEHNR, CDR2 FQNEAQ (reference sequence). This CDR3 reads CASSLAGQGAYEQYF. The DNA for the CDR3 is TGTGCCAGCAGCTTAGCGGGGCAGGGGGCTTACGAGCAGTACTTC.

This clone occurred once. This chain joins TRBV7-8 and TRBJ2-7; 7 bases match TRBD2. CDR3 length: 16 amino acids. The V gene's germline CDR1 is SGHVS and CDR2 FQNEAQ. V dropped 4 bases and J dropped 3; count of bases not matched to a gene: 12. This chain's CDR3 is CASSSLGVGGVYEQYF. DNA for the CDR3: TGTGCCAGCAGCTCACTAGGGGTGGGAGGGGTCTACGAGCAGTACTTC.

The chain is built from TRBV7-9 and TRBJ2-2; D gene ambiguous. Germline loops: CDR1 SEHNR, CDR2 FQNEAQ (reference sequence). With 2 bases removed from V and 7 bases from J, the gap between germline ends came to 8 bases. The CDR3 loop spans 13 amino acids. CDR3 nucleotide sequence: TGTGCCAGCAGCTTATATAGTATCGGGGAGCTGTTTTTT. Translation: CASSLYSIGELFF.

About this clone itself: With a much larger clone just one base away, this may be a read error. V gene TRBV2 combines with J gene TRBJ2-3; unclear D gene. Germline V CDR1 and CDR2: SNHLY, FYNNEI. Trimming removed 5 bases from V and 2 bases from J, with 2 bases in between. The CDR3 spans 11 residues. CDR3 bases: TGTGCCAGCAGTATCACAGATACGCAGTATTTT. This sequence encodes CASSITDTQYF.

The chain recombines TRBV10-3 with TRBJ2-7; 8 bases match TRBD2. CDR1 ENHRY and CDR2 SYGVKD come from the germline V gene. The CDR3 covers 16 residues. Trimming at V came to 4 bases and at J to 1 base, leaving 9 bases not matched to a gene. The chain's CDR3 is CAISGVARGESYEQYF. CDR3 DNA: TGTGCCATCAGTGGAGTAGCGCGGGGGGAATCCTACGAGCAGTACTTC.

CDR3 sequence reads: CASSAETGAPYNEQFF. As DNA, the CDR3 is TGTGCCAGCAGCGCTGAAACGGGGGCCCCCTACAATGAGCAGTTCTTC. The rearrangement uses TRBV7-9 and TRBJ2-1; the D gene could be TRBD1 or TRBD2 (6 bases each). CDR1 is SEHNR, CDR2 FQNEAQ, per germline (reference sequence). The germline V and J ends were trimmed by 5 bases and 2 bases, with 16 bases remaining between them. The CDR3 extends over 16 amino acids.

The rearrangement joins TRBV28 to TRBJ2-1; 8 nucleotides line up with TRBD2. V was pared by 6 bases and J by 0 bases, with 4 bases of the junction left unmatched. The CDR3 consists of 15 residues. The germline V gene has CDR1 MDHEN and CDR2 SYDVKM. The CDR3 nucleotides read TGTGCCAGCAGCTTGCTAGCGGGCTCCTACAATGAGCAGTTCTTC. Translated: CASSLLAGSYNEQFF.

The CDR3 protein is CASSLMRGPYEQYF. DNA for the CDR3: TGTGCCAGCAGTTTAATGCGGGGACCCTACGAGCAGTACTTC. This sequence joins TRBV27 and TRBJ2-7; maybe TRBD2 (6 bases). Germline assignment: CDR1 MNHEY and CDR2 SMNVEV (reference sequence). This CDR3 region has 14 residues. The V and J ends lost 2 bases and 2 bases respectively, with 10 bases between them.

As for this clone: In the same sample, other DNA sequences code for this CDR3. The rearrangement links TRBV7-8 to TRBJ2-7; no reliable D call. V shed 4 bases and J shed 4 bases, with 5 bases lying between them. Germline CDR1 and CDR2: SGHVS and FQNEAQ. There are 11 residues in the CDR3. The CDR3 DNA is TGTGCCAGCAGCTCCCCTTACGAGCAGTACTTC. Protein product: CASSSPYEQYF.

V usage is TRBV9 and J usage is TRBJ2-7, with D unresolved. The CDR3 contains 12 residues. Between the trimmed V and J ends, which lost 4 bases and 4 bases, there was a span of 9 bases. Germline V gene lookup returns CDR1 SGDLS and CDR2 YYNGEE. The DNA for the CDR3 is TGTGCCAGCAGCTCGGACGGATACGAGCAGTACTTC. This sequence encodes CASSSDGYEQYF.

The chain joins TRBV28 to TRBJ2-2, with D possibly being TRBD2 (5 bases). This CDR3 comprises 17 residues. From germline, CDR1 is MDHEN and CDR2 SYDVKM. V was cut by 3 bases and J by 1 base, with 15 bases left in between. The CDR3 coding sequence is TGTGCCAGCAGTTTTCCTGGACGGGCGGGGAACACCGGGGAGCTGTTTTTT. Residues: CASSFPGRAGNTGELFF.

The genes are TRBV30 and TRBJ2-5, with 9 positions matching TRBD1. Looked up from germline, CDR1 is GTSNPN and CDR2 is SVGIG (reference sequence). The trim removed 2 bases at V and 5 bases at J, leaving 6 bases unmatched. CDR3 length: 14 amino acids. This CDR3 is CAWSLTGGRETQYF. The DNA for the CDR3 is TGTGCCTGGAGTCTTACAGGGGGCCGGGAGACCCAGTACTTC.

The V call is TRBV28, the J call TRBJ1-2; TRBD1 matches 8 bases. Germline CDR1 MDHEN, CDR2 SYDVKM. The ends lost 5 bases at V and 4 bases at J; junction bases unmatched: 9. This CDR3 region has 15 residues. CDR3 protein: CASSMGTGLLYGYTF. CDR3 sequence (DNA): TGTGCCAGCAGTATGGGGACAGGTCTTCTCTATGGCTACACCTTC.